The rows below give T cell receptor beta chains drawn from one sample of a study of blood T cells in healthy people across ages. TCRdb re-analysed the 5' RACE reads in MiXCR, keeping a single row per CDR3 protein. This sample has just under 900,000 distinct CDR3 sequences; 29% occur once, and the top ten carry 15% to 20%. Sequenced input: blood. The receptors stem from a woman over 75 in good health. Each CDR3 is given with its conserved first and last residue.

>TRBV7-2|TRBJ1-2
CASSRPGQGVDGYTF
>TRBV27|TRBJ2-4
CASSQDRLAKNIQYF
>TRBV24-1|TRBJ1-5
CATSAPGGRDQPQHF
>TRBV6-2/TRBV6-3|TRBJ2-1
CASRRIGTGVEQFF
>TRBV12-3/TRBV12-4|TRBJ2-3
CASSFTGRGGTDAQYF
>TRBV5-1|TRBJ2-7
CASSSGWGAEAYEQYF
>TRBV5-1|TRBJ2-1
CASSGSRDRSNEQFF
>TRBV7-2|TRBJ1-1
CASSSPGQGAQFAEAFF
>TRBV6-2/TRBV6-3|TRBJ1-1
CASSVPLTGFTEAFF
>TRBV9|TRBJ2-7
CASSVDIAYEQYF
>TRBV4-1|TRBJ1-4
CASSHPDMSEELFF
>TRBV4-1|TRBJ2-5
CASSHGVQGRETQYF
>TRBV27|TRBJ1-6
CASSLRGVTGTSYNSPLHF
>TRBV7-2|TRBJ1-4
CASSLNRGANEKRFF
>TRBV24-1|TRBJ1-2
CATSPAPWQGDYGYTF
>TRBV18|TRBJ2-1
CASSDPGLAGGNNEQFF
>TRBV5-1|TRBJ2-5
CASSSPNGDGDQGTQYF
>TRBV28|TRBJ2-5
CASSLGLTETQYF
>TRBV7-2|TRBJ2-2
CASSFTSGERFF
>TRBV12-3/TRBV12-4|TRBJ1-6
CASSLGRISYNSPLHF
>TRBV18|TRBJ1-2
CASSPSGQTYGYTF
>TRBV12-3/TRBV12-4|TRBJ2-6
CASTLALWGGSGANVLTF
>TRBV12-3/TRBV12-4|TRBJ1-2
CASSLPFRAEGYTF
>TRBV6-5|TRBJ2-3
CASRIAGSLTDTQYF
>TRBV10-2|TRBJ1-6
CASVDRDNSPPHF
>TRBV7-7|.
CASSSLPGTLYEQYF
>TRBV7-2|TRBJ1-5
CASSPRPGVANQPQHF
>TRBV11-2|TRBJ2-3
CASSFVDGRTDTQYF
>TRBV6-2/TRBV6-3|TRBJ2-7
CASLLGQGTPYGQYF
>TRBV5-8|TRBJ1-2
CASSLGTGMGYGYTF
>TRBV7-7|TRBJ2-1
CASSLDGGPYNEQFF
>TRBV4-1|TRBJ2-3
CASSQDAHARDTQYF
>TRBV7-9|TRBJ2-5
CASSWTGTHNEQYF
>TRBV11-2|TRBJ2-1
CASSLNTGAPNEQFF
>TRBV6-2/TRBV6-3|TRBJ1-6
CASSYTAGANSPLHF
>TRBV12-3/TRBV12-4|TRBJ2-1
CASSQGTFEQFF
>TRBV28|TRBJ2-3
CASKTGAGTDTQYF
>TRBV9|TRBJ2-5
CASSVAGLAGVETQYF
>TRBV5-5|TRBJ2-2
CASSLAQGIAGELFF
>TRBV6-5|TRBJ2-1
CAGRGTGVVNNEQFF
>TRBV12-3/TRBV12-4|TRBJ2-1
CASRTGTHNEQFF
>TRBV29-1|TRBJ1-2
CSVEGRNYGYTF
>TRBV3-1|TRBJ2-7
CASSQGWSYEQYF
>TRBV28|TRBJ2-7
CASSSLAGGRHEQYF
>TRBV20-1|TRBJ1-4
CSASSLMDEKLFF
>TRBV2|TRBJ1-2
CASIGTWPNYGYTF
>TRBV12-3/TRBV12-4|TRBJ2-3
CASSPRGRGVSTDTQYF
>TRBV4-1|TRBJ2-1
CASAPGQGVFNEQFF
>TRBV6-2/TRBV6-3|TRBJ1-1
CASSYPAYKPNTEAFF
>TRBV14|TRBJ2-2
CASSQVLLSGERFF
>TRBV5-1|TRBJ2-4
CASSLTSGQNIQYF
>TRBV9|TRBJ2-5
CASNRLAGVNEQYF
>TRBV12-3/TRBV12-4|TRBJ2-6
CASSQQGARGANVLTF
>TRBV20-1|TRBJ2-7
CSAGTGSEQYF
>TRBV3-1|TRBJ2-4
CATQGFAKNIQYF
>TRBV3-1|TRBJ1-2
CASSQSEAYGYTF
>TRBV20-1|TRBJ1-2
CSATGPTGGYTF
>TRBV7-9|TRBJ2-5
CASSLKGADQETQYF